This is a list of T cell receptor beta chains from one sample in a study of cytomegalovirus exposure and HLA in healthy donors. Assay used: immunoSEQ multiplex PCR; TCRdb lists only in-frame clones, some missing. The profile shows around 95,000 clones, around 76% of them singletons. What was sequenced was PBMCs. These receptors were obtained from a man aged 30 to 39 in good health and CMV-seropositive. CDR3s include the opening cysteine and the closing phenylalanine or tryptophan. The D gene is left open where the match is weak. Clone sizes are given selectively: once, few, many, or a class where the clone is expanded.

clone size | J gene | D gene | V gene | CDR3 protein | CDR3 DNA
- | TRBJ2-1 | TRBD2 | TRBV7-7 | CASSLGGGEQFF | TGTGCCAGCAGCTTGGGGGGGGGTGAGCAGTTCTTC
- | TRBJ1-2 | - | TRBV19 | CASSATDRLYGYTF | TGTGCCAGTAGTGCGACAGACAGATTATATGGCTACACCTTC
- | TRBJ2-6 | - | TRBV5-1 | CASSRSWVGANVLTF | TGCGCCAGCAGCAGGAGCTGGGTTGGGGCCAACGTCCTGACTTTC
- | TRBJ1-3 | - | TRBV5-6 | CASSFKSQGYGNTIYF | TGTGCCAGCAGCTTTAAATCCCAGGGGTACGGAAACACCATATATTTT
few | TRBJ1-6 | - | TRBV28 | CASSLVEGSPLHF | TGTGCCAGCAGCCTGGTCGAGGGTTCACCCCTCCACTTT
- | TRBJ2-1 | TRBD2 | TRBV19 | CASRPPGGYYNEQFF | TGTGCCAGTCGTCCCCCCGGGGGGTATTACAATGAGCAGTTCTTC
- | TRBJ1-3 | - | TRBV19 | CASSIGRASGNTIYF | TGTGCCAGTAGTATAGGCAGGGCCTCTGGAAACACCATATATTTT
- | TRBJ1-3 | TRBD1 | TRBV18 | CASSPQRTGGFGNTIYF | TGTGCCAGCTCACCACAGCGGACAGGGGGCTTTGGAAACACCATATATTTT
- | TRBJ1-6 | TRBD1 | TRBV5-8 | CASSFYRGLGNSPLHF | TGTGCCAGCAGCTTCTACAGGGGACTGGGGAATTCACCCCTCCACTTT
- | TRBJ1-1 | - | TRBV4-2 | CASSHQLEYRGSEAFF | TGTGCCAGCAGCCACCAGTTGGAATATAGGGGCTCTGAAGCTTTCTTT
- | TRBJ1-1 | - | TRBV27 | CASGYRVNTEAFF | TGTGCCAGCGGATACAGGGTGAACACTGAAGCTTTCTTT
- | TRBJ1-6 | - | TRBV7-2 | CASSLAPGMNSPLHF | TGTGCCAGCAGCTTAGCGCCGGGGATGAATTCACCCCTCCACTTT